Listed below are T cell receptor beta chains from one sample, sequenced in a study of T cell responses to AZD1222 COVID-19 vaccine. Produced via immunoSEQ multiplex PCR; TCRdb's table is partial and in-frame only. The data show more than 100,000 clones, with about nine tenths seen just once and about 7.8% held by the top ten. The source material was peripheral blood, sampled on day 0 of AZD1222 vaccination. The receptors shown here come from an adult in good health. CDR3s include the opening cysteine and the closing phenylalanine or tryptophan. Fields, in order: clone size, V gene, J gene, D gene, CDR3 length, CDR3 protein, CDR3 DNA. D genes are given only for firm matches. Clone sizes are given selectively: once, few, many, or a class where the clone is expanded.

>NA|TRBV6-9|TRBJ1-6|TRBD1|17
CASSYEGAPPSDSPLHF
TGTGCCAGCAGTTATGAGGGGGCCCCTCCTTCGGATTCACCCCTCCACTTT
>NA|TRBV6-5|TRBJ1-6|NA|14
CASSYSTGNSPLHF
TGTGCCAGCAGTTACTCGACAGGAAATTCACCCCTCCACTTT
>NA|TRBV5-4|TRBJ2-5|NA|15
CASSSLGGRSETQYF
TGTGCCAGCAGCTCCCTGGGGGGGCGGTCAGAGACCCAGTACTTC
>NA|TRBV6-6|TRBJ1-2|NA|12
CASQGKNYGYTF
TGTGCCAGTCAGGGGAAGAACTATGGCTACACCTTC
>NA|TRBV7-9|TRBJ2-7|TRBD2|15
CASSLGSGGPWEQYF
TGTGCCAGCAGCTTAGGTAGCGGGGGGCCATGGGAGCAGTACTTC
>NA|TRBV27|TRBJ2-1|NA|15
CASSLTVVTNNEQFF
TGTGCCAGCAGTTTGACAGTTGTGACGAACAATGAGCAGTTCTTC
>NA|TRBV10-3|TRBJ2-5|NA|14
CAISERVEGETQYF
TGTGCCATCAGTGAGAGGGTGGAGGGAGAGACCCAGTACTTC
>NA|TRBV18|TRBJ1-5|NA|15
CASSPQGAPNQPQHF
TGTGCCAGCTCACCCCAGGGAGCCCCCAATCAGCCCCAGCATTTT
>NA|TRBV30|TRBJ2-7|NA|14
CAWSAGAGSYEQYF
TGTGCCTGGAGTGCGGGAGCTGGGAGTTACGAGCAGTACTTC
>NA|TRBV19|TRBJ1-5|TRBD1|16
CASSADRGYSNQPQHF
TGTGCCAGTAGTGCGGACAGGGGGTATAGCAATCAGCCCCAGCATTTT
>NA|TRBV25-1|TRBJ1-4|TRBD1|11
CASMEGRGVFF
TGTGCCAGCATGGAGGGCAGGGGGGTGTTTTTT
>NA|TRBV11-2|TRBJ2-7|TRBD1|14
CASSPDRGAYEQYF
TGTGCCAGCTCCCCGGACAGGGGAGCCTACGAGCAGTACTTC
>NA|TRBV3-1/TRBV3-2|TRBJ2-2|NA|14
CASSPPWGTGELFF
TGTGCCAGCAGCCCCCCCTGGGGCACCGGGGAGCTGTTTTTT
>NA|TRBV12-3/TRBV12-4|TRBJ2-3|NA|12
CASSLPRDTQYF
TGTGCCAGCAGTTTACCGAGGGATACGCAGTATTTT
>NA|TRBV9|TRBJ1-6|NA|15
CASSQGGAIHSPLHF
TGTGCCAGCAGCCAAGGGGGGGCTATACATTCACCCCTCCACTTT
>NA|TRBV6-4|TRBJ1-5|NA|13
CASSEQGNQPQHF
TGTGCCAGCAGTGAACAGGGAAATCAGCCCCAGCATTTT
>once|TRBV9|TRBJ2-5|TRBD1|17
CASSMRQQGAGGETQYF
TGTGCCAGCAGCATGCGCCAGCAGGGGGCCGGGGGAGAGACCCAGTACTTC
>NA|TRBV5-8|TRBJ1-5|NA|14
CASRGLGRNQPQHF
TGTGCCAGCAGAGGGTTGGGGAGAAATCAGCCCCAGCATTTT
>NA|TRBV5-4|TRBJ1-2|NA|14
CASSLPGPANGYTF
TGTGCCAGCAGCTTGCCTGGACCAGCGAATGGCTACACCTTC
>NA|TRBV18|TRBJ1-5|NA|18
CASSPSGTSQISNQPQHF
TGTGCCAGCTCACCCTCCGGGACATCTCAAATTAGCAATCAGCCCCAGCATTTT
>NA|TRBV3-1/TRBV3-2|TRBJ2-5|TRBD2|17
CASSQDLASGAQETQYF
TGTGCCAGCAGCCAAGATCTGGCTAGCGGAGCCCAAGAGACCCAGTACTTC
>NA|TRBV19|TRBJ2-1|NA|13
CASSIPSYNEQFF
TGTGCCAGTAGTATACCTTCCTACAATGAGCAGTTCTTC
>once|TRBV27|TRBJ2-2|NA|15
CASSLGTAFPGELFF
TGTGCCAGCAGTTTGGGGACGGCCTTTCCCGGGGAGCTGTTTTTT
>NA|TRBV5-4|TRBJ2-3|NA|12
CASSFNTDTQYF
TGTGCCAGCAGCTTTAATACAGATACGCAGTATTTT
>few|TRBV21-1|TRBJ1-1|NA|12
CASRDRDAEAFF
TGTGCCAGCAGGGACAGGGACGCTGAAGCTTTCTTT
>NA|TRBV21-1|TRBJ2-7|NA|12
CASTPGPYEQYF
TGTGCCAGCACTCCCGGTCCCTACGAGCAGTACTTC
>once|TRBV13|TRBJ2-1|TRBD1|16
CASSLPMDRGNNEQFF
TGTGCCAGCAGCTTACCTATGGACAGGGGTAACAATGAGCAGTTCTTC
>NA|TRBV11-3|TRBJ1-1|NA|14
CASSLGSRNTEAFF
TGTGCCAGCAGCTTAGGATCCAGGAACACTGAAGCTTTCTTT
>NA|TRBV2|TRBJ2-1|TRBD2|14
CASTPGLAENEQFF
TGTGCCAGCACCCCCGGACTAGCGGAAAATGAGCAGTTCTTC
>NA|TRBV7-2|TRBJ2-3|TRBD2|17
CASSLGLAGTSTDTQYF
TGTGCCAGCAGCTTAGGTCTAGCGGGGACTAGCACAGATACGCAGTATTTT
>NA|TRBV28|TRBJ1-1|TRBD1|17
CASSLWGTGRMNTEAFF
TGTGCCAGCAGTTTATGGGGGACAGGGAGGATGAACACTGAAGCTTTCTTT
>NA|TRBV5-1|TRBJ2-5|TRBD2|18
CASSWRLAGGQSQETQYF
TGCGCCAGCAGCTGGAGACTAGCGGGGGGACAGAGCCAAGAGACCCAGTACTTC
>NA|TRBV10-3|TRBJ2-3|NA|15
CAISRQVGGTDTQYF
TGTGCCATCAGTAGACAGGTAGGGGGCACAGATACGCAGTATTTT
>NA|TRBV3-1/TRBV3-2|TRBJ2-7|TRBD2|16
CASSQQLAGVQYEQYF
TGTGCCAGCAGCCAGCAACTAGCGGGAGTCCAATACGAGCAGTACTTC
>NA|TRBV30|TRBJ1-3|NA|15
CAWSDSWEAGNTIYF
TGTGCCTGGAGTGACAGTTGGGAAGCTGGAAACACCATATATTTT
>NA|TRBV27|TRBJ2-7|TRBD1|14
CASSGDRGSHEQYF
TGTGCCAGCAGTGGGGACAGGGGGTCCCACGAGCAGTACTTC
>NA|TRBV2|TRBJ1-5|NA|17
CASSEESWGNSNQPQHF
TGTGCCAGCAGTGAAGAAAGTTGGGGGAATAGCAATCAGCCCCAGCATTTT
>NA|TRBV6-1|TRBJ1-2|NA|16
CASSVGRVPLAYGYTF
TGTGCCAGCAGTGTTGGACGGGTACCCCTCGCCTATGGCTACACCTTC
>NA|TRBV6-5|TRBJ2-7|TRBD2|15
CAIHGGVAGTYEQYF
TGTGCCATCCACGGTGGGGTAGCGGGGACCTACGAGCAGTACTTC
>NA|TRBV20-1|TRBJ2-1|TRBD2|19
CSASPGVTSGRALGNEQFF
TGCAGTGCTAGTCCGGGCGTGACTAGCGGGAGGGCCCTCGGGAATGAGCAGTTCTTC
>NA|TRBV28|TRBJ2-7|NA|13
CASSLTPTYEQYF
TGTGCCAGCAGTTTAACCCCCACCTACGAGCAGTACTTC
>NA|TRBV28|TRBJ1-2|TRBD1|14
CATIPDREIYGYTF
TGTGCCACCATACCCGACAGGGAAATATATGGCTACACCTTC
>NA|TRBV23-1|TRBJ1-4|NA|14
CASSPGQCDEKLFF
TGCGCCAGCAGTCCCGGACAGTGCGATGAAAAACTGTTTTTT
>NA|TRBV5-1|TRBJ2-5|NA|14
CASSSPGIQETQYF
TGCGCCAGCAGCTCCCCCGGGATCCAAGAGACCCAGTACTTC
>once|TRBV4-1|TRBJ2-3|TRBD2|15
CASSRSGGTADTQYF
TGCGCCAGCAGCCGTAGCGGGGGGACGGCAGATACGCAGTATTTT
>NA|TRBV9|TRBJ2-7|NA|14
CASSVVGGAGEQYF
TGTGCCAGCAGCGTAGTGGGGGGGGCCGGCGAGCAGTACTTC
>few|TRBV27|TRBJ1-2|TRBD1|18
CASSRWGTGSPLGYGYTF
TGTGCCAGCAGCCGCTGGGGGACAGGGTCCCCTTTGGGGTATGGCTACACCTTC
>once|TRBV6-5|TRBJ1-2|NA|13
CASSYSAPYGYTF
TGTGCCAGCAGTTACTCCGCCCCGTATGGCTACACCTTC
>NA|TRBV30|TRBJ2-2|NA|13
CAWRWGWTGELFF
TGTGCCTGGAGGTGGGGATGGACCGGGGAGCTGTTTTTT
>NA|TRBV19|TRBJ2-1|NA|16
CASSNRRRGPYNEQFF
TGTGCCAGTAGTAATAGGAGGCGGGGACCTTACAATGAGCAGTTCTTC
>NA|TRBV6-6|TRBJ1-1|NA|13
CASSSRDDTEAFF
TGTGCCAGCAGCTCCAGAGACGACACTGAAGCTTTCTTT
>NA|TRBV28|TRBJ2-7|NA|13
CASSLASSYEQYF
TGTGCCAGCAGTTTGGCCAGCTCCTACGAGCAGTACTTC
>NA|TRBV10-3|TRBJ2-1|NA|16
CAISESGRTVYNEQFF
TGTGCCATCAGTGAGTCAGGACGGACTGTGTACAATGAGCAGTTCTTC